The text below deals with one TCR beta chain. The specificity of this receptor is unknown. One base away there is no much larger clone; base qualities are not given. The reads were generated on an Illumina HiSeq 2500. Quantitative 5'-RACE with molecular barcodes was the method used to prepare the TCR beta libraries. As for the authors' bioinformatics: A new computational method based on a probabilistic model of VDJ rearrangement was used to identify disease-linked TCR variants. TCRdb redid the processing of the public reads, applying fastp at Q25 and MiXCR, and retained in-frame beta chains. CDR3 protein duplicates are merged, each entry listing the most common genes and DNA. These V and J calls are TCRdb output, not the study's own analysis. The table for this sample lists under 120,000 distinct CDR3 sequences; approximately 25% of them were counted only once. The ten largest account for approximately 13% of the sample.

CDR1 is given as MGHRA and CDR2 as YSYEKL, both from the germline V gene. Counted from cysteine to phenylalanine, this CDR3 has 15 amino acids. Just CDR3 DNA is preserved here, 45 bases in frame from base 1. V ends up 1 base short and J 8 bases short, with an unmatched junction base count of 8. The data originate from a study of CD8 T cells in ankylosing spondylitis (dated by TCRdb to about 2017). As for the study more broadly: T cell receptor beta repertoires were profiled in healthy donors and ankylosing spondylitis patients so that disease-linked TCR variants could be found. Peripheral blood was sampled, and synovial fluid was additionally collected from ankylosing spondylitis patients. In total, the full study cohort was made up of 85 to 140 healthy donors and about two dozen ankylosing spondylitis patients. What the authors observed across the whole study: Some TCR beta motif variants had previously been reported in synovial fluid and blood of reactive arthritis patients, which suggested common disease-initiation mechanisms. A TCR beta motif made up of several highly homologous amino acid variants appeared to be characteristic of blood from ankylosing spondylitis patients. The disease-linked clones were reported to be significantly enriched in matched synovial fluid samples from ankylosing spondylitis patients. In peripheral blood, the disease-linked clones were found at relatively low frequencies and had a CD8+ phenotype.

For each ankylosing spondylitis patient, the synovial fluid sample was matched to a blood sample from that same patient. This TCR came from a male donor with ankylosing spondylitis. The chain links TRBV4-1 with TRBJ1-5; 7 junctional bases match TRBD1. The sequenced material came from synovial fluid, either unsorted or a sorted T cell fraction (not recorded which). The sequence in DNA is TGCGCCAGCAGCCAAGGTTTCACAGGGGATGAGCCCCAGCATTTT. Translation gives CASSQGFTGDEPQHF.